A selection of T cell receptor beta chains follows, all from one sample in a study of human T cells and chemical hapten exposure. A single record per CDR3 protein comes from TCRdb applying MiXCR to the RACE reads. Of 330,000 or so distinct CDR3 sequences listed, over 6% are singletons. This sample comprised whole blood, obtained in connection with sensitization to the hapten diphenylcyclopropenone (DPC). All receptors derive from a woman aged 18-29 years with alopecia areata. Some clones in this sample may be carry-over from other donors' samples. The CDR3 runs from the conserved cysteine through the conserved F or W. The order of the fields is J gene, V gene, clone size, D gene, CDR3 length, CDR3 protein, CDR3 DNA. D genes are given only for firm matches. The size of a clone is reported for some rows only, either as once, few or many, or as a class for expanded clones.

>TRBJ2-2|TRBV27|.|.|14
CASSLWENTGELFF
TGTGCCAGCAGTTTGTGGGAAAACACCGGGGAGCTGTTTTTT
>TRBJ2-5|TRBV14|few|.|15
CASSRGLGISWTQYF
TGTGCCAGCAGCCGCGGACTGGGTATAAGTTGGACCCAGTACTTC
>TRBJ1-6|TRBV6-1|many|.|13
CASRGQYNSPLHF
TGTGCCAGCAGGGGACAATATAATTCACCCCTCCACTTT
>TRBJ1-4|TRBV7-9|many|.|14
CASSHSTENEKLFF
TGTGCCAGCAGCCACTCCACAGAGAATGAAAAACTGTTTTTT
>TRBJ2-5|TRBV9|.|.|16
CASSVGPTGGRETQYF
TGTGCCAGCAGCGTAGGACCCACGGGGGGCCGAGAGACCCAGTACTTC
>TRBJ2-7|TRBV6-2/TRBV6-3|few|.|14
CASSYHGWGYEQYF
TGTGCCAGCAGTTATCATGGTTGGGGTTACGAGCAGTACTTC
>TRBJ1-6|TRBV7-9|many|TRBD1|16
CASSSLQGLANSPLHF
TGTGCCAGCAGCTCACTACAGGGGCTAGCGAATTCACCCCTCCACTTT
>TRBJ2-1|TRBV5-6|many|.|16
CASTTTPSSVYNEQFF
TGTGCCAGCACCACCACACCCTCTTCGGTTTACAATGAGCAGTTCTTC
>TRBJ1-1|TRBV5-1|many|TRBD1|16
CASSSLDRGLHTEAFF
TGCGCCAGCAGCTCTTTGGACAGGGGGCTACACACTGAAGCTTTCTTT
>TRBJ2-7|TRBV14|few|.|14
CASSPRGYTYEQYF
TGTGCCAGCAGCCCTCGGGGCTATACCTACGAGCAGTACTTC
>TRBJ1-6|TRBV9|many|TRBD1|22
CASSEGDRGYFGPGPNNSPLHF
TGTGCCAGCAGCGAAGGGGACAGGGGGTATTTCGGGCCTGGCCCGAATAATTCACCCCTCCACTTT
>TRBJ1-5|TRBV5-8|many|TRBD1|14
CASSIGQGNQPQHF
TGTGCCAGCAGCATTGGACAGGGGAATCAGCCCCAGCATTTT
>TRBJ1-1|TRBV20-1|few|.|14
CSALPGAAVGEAFF
TGCAGTGCTCTCCCGGGGGCTGCAGTGGGTGAAGCTTTCTTT
>TRBJ1-1|TRBV20-1|many|.|13
CSAPGKVLTEAFF
TGCAGTGCTCCCGGGAAGGTACTAACTGAAGCTTTCTTT
>TRBJ2-6|TRBV24-1|few|.|13
CAPRTAGANVLTF
TGTGCCCCACGGACAGCTGGGGCCAACGTCCTGACTTTC
>TRBJ2-7|TRBV28|few|.|13
CASSLTTGIEQYF
TGTGCCAGCAGCTTAACTACAGGGATCGAGCAGTACTTC
>TRBJ1-1|TRBV9|many|.|16
CASSSDPPLPNTEAFF
TGTGCCAGCAGCTCCGACCCACCACTGCCGAACACTGAAGCTTTCTTT